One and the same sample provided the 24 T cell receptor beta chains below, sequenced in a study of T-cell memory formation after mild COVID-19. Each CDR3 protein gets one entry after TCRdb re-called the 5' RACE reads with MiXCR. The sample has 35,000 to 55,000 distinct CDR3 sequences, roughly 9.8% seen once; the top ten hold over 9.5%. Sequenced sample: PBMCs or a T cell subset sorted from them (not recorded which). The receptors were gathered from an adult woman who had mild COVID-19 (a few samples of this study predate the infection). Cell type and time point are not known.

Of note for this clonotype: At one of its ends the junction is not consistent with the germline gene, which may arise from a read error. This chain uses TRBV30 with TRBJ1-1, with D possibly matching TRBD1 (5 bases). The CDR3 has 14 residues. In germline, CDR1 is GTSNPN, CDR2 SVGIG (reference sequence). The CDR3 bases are TGTGCCCGGAGGGATTATGGGGCGGGCACTGAAGCTTTCTTT. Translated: CARRDYGAGTEAFF.

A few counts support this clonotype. In DNA form, the CDR3 reads TGTGCCAGCAGCGTATACCGGGGCCCGGGGATCGGGGGCGAGCAGTACTTC. Its translation: CASSVYRGPGIGGEQYF. The chain joins TRBV7-9 to TRBJ2-7, with D possibly being TRBD2 (6 bases). The length of the CDR3 is 17 residues. Per the germline V gene, CDR1 is SEHNR and CDR2 is FQNEAQ (reference sequence). V gave up 5 bases and J gave up 6 bases, with 26 bases separating them.

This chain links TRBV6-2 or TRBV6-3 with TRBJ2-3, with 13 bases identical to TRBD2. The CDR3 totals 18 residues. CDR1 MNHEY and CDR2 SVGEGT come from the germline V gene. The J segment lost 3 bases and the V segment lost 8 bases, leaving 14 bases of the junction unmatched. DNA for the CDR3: TGTGCCAGCCGACTGACTAGCGGGAGGTCCGTTCTAACAGATACGCAGTATTTT. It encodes CASRLTSGRSVLTDTQYF.

CDR3 in amino acids: CASSRGTGKSPGYTF. The CDR3 nucleotides are TGTGCCAGCAGTCGGGGGACAGGGAAAAGTCCTGGCTACACCTTC. V gene TRBV6-5 combines with J gene TRBJ1-2; 9 bases are shared with TRBD1. The CDR3 covers 15 residues. Losses at the gene ends were 5 bases for V and 7 bases for J; bases not matched to a gene: 11. CDR1 and CDR2 from the germline V gene are MNHEY and SVGAGI.

CDR3 nucleotide sequence: TGTGCCTGGAGTGTACGAGCGGTGGACTACAATGAGCAGTTCTTC. This codes for CAWSVRAVDYNEQFF. The gene calls are TRBV30 and TRBJ2-1, with D possibly being TRBD2 (5 bases). Trimming cost V 0 bases and J 3 bases, with 12 bases left between them. Germline V gene lookup returns CDR1 GTSNPN and CDR2 SVGIG (reference sequence). CDR3 length: 15 amino acids.

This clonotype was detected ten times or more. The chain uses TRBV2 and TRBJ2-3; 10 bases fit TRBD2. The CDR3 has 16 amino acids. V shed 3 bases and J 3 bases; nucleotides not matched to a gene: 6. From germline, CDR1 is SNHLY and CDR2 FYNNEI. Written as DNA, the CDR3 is TGTGCCAGCAGTGATAATAGCGGGAGGCGAACAGATACGCAGTATTTT. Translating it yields CASSDNSGRRTDTQYF.

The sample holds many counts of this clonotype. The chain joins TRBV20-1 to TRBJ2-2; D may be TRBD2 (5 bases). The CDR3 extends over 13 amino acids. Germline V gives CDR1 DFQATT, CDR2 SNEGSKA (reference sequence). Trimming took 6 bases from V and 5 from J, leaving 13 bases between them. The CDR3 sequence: CSASTPGTGELFF. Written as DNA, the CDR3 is TGCAGTGCCTCAACGCCGGGGACCGGGGAGCTGTTTTTT.

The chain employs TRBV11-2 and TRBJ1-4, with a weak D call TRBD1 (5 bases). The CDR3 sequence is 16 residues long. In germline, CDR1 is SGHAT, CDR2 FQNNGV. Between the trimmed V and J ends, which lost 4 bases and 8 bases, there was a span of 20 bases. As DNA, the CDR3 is TGTGCCAGCAGCTCCGTTTTATCGGGGCTGAGCGAAAAACTGTTTTTT. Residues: CASSSVLSGLSEKLFF.

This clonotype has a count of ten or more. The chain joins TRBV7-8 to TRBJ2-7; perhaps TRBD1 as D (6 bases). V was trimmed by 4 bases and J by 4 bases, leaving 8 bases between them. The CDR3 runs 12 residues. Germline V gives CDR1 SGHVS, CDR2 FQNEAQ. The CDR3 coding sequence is TGTGCCAGCAGCTCTCAGGGGTACGAGCAGTACTTC. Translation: CASSSQGYEQYF.

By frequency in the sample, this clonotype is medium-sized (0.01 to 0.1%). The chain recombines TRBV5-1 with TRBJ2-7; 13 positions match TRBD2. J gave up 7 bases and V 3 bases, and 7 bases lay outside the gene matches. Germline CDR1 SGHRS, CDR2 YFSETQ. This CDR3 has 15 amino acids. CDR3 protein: CASSYGLAGANEQYF. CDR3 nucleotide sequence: TGCGCCAGCAGCTACGGACTAGCGGGAGCGAATGAGCAGTACTTC. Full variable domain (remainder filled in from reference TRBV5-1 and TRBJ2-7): KAGVTQTPRYLIKTRGQQVTLSCSPISGHRSVSWYQQTPGQGLQFLFEYFSETQRNKGNFPGRFSGRQFSNSRSEMNVSTLELGDSALYLCASSYGLAGANEQYFGPGTRLTVT.

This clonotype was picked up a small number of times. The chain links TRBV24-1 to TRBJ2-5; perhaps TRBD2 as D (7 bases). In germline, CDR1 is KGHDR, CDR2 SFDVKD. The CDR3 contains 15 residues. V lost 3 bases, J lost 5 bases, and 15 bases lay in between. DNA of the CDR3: TGTGCCACCAGTGATGCAGGGGAGGGTCGGGAGACCCAGTACTTC. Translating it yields CATSDAGEGRETQYF.

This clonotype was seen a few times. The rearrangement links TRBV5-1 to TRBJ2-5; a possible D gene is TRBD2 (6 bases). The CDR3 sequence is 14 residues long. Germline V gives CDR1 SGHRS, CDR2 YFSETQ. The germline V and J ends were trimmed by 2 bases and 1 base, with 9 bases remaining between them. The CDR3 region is CASSLTSTQETQYF. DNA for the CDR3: TGCGCCAGCAGCTTAACTAGCACCCAAGAGACCCAGTACTTC.

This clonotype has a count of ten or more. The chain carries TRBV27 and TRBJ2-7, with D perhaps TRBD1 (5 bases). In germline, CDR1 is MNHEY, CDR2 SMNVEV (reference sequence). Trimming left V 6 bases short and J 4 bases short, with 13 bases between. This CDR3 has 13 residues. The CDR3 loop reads CASRIGVRYEQYF. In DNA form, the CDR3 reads TGTGCCAGCAGAATAGGGGTGAGGTACGAGCAGTACTTC.

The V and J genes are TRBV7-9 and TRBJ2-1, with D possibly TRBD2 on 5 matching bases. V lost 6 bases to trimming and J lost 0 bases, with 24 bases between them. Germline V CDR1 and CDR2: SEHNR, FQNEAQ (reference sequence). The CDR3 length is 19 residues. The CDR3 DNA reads TGTGCCAGCAGTCCATTCCGGAGACTACCTCTAAGCTCCTACAATGAGCAGTTCTTC. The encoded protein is CASSPFRRLPLSSYNEQFF.

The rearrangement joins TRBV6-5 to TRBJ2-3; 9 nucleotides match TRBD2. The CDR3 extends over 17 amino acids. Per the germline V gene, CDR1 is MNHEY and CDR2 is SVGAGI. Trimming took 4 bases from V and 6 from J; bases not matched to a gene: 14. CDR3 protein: CASSSPRGGTSRDTQYF. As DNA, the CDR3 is TGTGCCAGCAGTTCCCCCAGGGGGGGGACTAGCCGGGATACGCAGTATTTT.

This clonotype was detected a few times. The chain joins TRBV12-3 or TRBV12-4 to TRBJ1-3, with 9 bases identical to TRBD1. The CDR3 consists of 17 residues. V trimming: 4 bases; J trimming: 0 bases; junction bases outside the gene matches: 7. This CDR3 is CASSWGQGLLSGNTIYF. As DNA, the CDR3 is TGTGCCAGCAGTTGGGGACAGGGTTTACTCTCTGGAAACACCATATATTTT.

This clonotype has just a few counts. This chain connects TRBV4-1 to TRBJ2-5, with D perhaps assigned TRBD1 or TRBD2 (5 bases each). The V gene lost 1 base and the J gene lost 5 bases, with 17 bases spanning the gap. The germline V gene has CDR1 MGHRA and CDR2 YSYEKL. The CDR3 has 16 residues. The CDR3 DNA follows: TGCGCCAGCAGCCAAGGGGGAACTAGTAAGGGGGAGACCCAGTACTTC. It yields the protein CASSQGGTSKGETQYF.

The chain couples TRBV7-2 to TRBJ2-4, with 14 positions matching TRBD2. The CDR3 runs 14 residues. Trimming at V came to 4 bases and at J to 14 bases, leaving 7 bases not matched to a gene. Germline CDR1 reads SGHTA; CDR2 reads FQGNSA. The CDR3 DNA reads TGTGCCAGCAGCTCGACTAGCGGGAGGGCCCCGGAGTACTTC. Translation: CASSSTSGRAPEYF.

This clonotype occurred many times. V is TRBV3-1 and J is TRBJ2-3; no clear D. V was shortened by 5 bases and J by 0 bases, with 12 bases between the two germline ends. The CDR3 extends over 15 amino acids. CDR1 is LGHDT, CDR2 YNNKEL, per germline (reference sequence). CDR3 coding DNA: TGTGCCAGCAGCTCGGACGGTAGCAGCACAGATACGCAGTATTTT. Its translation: CASSSDGSSTDTQYF.

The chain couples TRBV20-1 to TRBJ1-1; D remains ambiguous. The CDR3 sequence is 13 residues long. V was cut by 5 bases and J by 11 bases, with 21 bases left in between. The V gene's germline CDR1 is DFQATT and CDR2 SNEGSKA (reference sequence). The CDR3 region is CSAPSFKLGGAFF. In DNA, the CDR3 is TGCAGTGCTCCGAGCTTTAAGTTAGGAGGGGCTTTCTTT.

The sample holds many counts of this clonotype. The CDR3, as DNA: TGCAGTGCTATCCCCCTATATGGGGAGCAGTACTTC. Protein product: CSAIPLYGEQYF. The chain has TRBV20-1 and TRBJ2-7; D not resolved. CDR1 and CDR2 (germline): DFQATT, SNEGSKA (reference sequence). The CDR3 consists of 12 residues. V lost 4 bases to trimming and J lost 7 bases, with 14 bases between them.

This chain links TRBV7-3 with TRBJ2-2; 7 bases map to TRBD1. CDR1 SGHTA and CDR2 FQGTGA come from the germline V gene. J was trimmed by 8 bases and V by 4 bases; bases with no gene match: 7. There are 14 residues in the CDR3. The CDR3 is CASSSAGGVGELFF. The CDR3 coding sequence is TGTGCCAGCAGCTCCGCAGGGGGTGTAGGGGAGCTGTTTTTT.

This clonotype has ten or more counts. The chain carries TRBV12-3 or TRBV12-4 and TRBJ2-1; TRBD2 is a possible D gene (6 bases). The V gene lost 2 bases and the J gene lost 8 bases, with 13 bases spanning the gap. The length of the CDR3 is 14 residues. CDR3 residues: CASSLLGLTDEQFF. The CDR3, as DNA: TGTGCCAGCAGTTTATTAGGACTAACCGATGAGCAGTTCTTC.

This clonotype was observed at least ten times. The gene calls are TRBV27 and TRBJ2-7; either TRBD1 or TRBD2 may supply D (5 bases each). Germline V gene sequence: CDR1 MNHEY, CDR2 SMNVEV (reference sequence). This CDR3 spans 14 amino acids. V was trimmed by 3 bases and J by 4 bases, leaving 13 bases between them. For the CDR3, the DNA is TGTGCCAGCAGTTTCGGGGACGGGGCTTACGAGCAGTACTTC. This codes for CASSFGDGAYEQYF.